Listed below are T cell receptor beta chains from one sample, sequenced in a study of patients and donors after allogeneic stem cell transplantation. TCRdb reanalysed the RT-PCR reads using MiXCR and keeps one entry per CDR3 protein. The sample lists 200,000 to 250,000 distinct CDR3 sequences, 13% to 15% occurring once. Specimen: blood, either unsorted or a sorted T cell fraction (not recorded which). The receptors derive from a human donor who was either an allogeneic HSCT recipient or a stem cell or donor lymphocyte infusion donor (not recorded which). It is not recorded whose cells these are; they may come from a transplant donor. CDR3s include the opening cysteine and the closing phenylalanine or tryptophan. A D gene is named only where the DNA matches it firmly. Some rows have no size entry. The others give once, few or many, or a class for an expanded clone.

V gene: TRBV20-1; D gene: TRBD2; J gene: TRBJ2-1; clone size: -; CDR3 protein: CSAVPYSQRELRSYNEQFF; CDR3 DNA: TGCAGTGCTGTACCCTACTCTCAGCGGGAGCTACGCTCCTACAATGAGCAGTTCTTC
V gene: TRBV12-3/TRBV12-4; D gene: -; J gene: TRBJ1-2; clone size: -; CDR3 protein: CASSFPQGSNYGYTF; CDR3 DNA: TGTGCCAGCAGTTTCCCACAGGGATCAAACTATGGCTACACCTTC
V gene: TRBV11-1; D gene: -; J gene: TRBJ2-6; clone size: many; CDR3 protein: CASSTYRELTPSGANVLTF; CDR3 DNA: TGTGCCAGCAGCACTTACCGGGAACTCACTCCCTCTGGGGCCAACGTCCTGACTTTC
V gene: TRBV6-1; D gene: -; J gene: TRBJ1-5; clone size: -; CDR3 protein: CASSEARKGQPQHF; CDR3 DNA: TGTGCCAGCAGTGAAGCGCGGAAGGGGCAGCCCCAGCATTTT
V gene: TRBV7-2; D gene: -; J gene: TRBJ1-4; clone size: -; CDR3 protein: CASSQRAGNEKLFF; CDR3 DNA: TGTGCCAGCAGCCAAAGGGCCGGGAATGAAAAACTGTTTTTT
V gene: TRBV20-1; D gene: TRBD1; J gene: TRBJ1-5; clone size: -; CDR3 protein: CSALQGSKNQPQHF; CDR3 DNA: TGCAGTGCTCTACAGGGGTCGAAAAATCAGCCCCAGCATTTT
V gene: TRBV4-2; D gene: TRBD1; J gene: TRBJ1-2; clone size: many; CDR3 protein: CASSPPGQIYGYTF; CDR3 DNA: TGTGCCAGCAGCCCGCCGGGACAGATCTATGGCTACACCTTC
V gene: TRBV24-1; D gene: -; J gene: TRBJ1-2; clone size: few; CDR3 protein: CATSESGTRSNYGYTF; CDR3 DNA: TGTGCCACCAGTGAATCCGGGACAAGGAGTAACTATGGCTACACCTTC
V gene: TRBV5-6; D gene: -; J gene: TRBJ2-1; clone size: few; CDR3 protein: CASSPIMGSYNEQFF; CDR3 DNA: TGTGCCAGCAGCCCAATTATGGGCTCCTACAATGAGCAGTTCTTC
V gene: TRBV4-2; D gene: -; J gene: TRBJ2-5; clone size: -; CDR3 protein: CASSQGTRTQETQYF; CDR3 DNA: TGTGCCAGCAGCCAAGGTACAAGAACTCAAGAGACCCAGTACTTC
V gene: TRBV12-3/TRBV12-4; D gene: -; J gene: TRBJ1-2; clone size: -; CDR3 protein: CASSSGPSLLRGYGYTF; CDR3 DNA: TGTGCCAGCAGTTCGGGTCCTTCACTTCTCCGGGGCTATGGCTACACCTTC
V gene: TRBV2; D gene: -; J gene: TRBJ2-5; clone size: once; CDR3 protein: CASSSYRLRLGETQYF; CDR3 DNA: TGTGCCAGCAGTTCCTACCGACTGCGACTGGGGGAGACCCAGTACTTC
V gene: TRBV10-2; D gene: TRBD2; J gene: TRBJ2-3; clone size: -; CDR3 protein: CASRWTRTDTQYF; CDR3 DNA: TGCGCCAGCAGATGGACTAGAACAGATACGCAGTATTTT
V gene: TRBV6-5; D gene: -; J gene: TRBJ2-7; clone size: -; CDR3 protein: CASSYSFNTYEQYF; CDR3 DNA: TGTGCCAGCAGTTACTCTTTCAACACCTACGAGCAGTACTTC
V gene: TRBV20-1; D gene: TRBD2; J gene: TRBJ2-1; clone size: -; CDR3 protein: CSARKGLAGGPSEQFF; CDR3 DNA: TGCAGTGCTAGAAAAGGACTAGCGGGAGGGCCTAGTGAGCAGTTCTTC
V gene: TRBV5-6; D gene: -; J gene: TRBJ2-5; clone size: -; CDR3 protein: CASSFQAARGDPHF; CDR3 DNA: TGTGCCAGCAGCTTCCAAGCGGCAAGAGGGGATCCTCACTTC
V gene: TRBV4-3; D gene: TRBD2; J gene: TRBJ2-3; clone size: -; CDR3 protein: CASSQGWLGLGVDTQYF; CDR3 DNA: TGCGCCAGCAGCCAAGGGTGGCTTGGACTAGGGGTGGATACGCAGTATTTT
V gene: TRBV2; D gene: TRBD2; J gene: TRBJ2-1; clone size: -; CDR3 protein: CASRVERGSYNEQFF; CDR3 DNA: TGTGCCAGCAGGGTAGAGCGGGGTTCCTACAATGAGCAGTTCTTC
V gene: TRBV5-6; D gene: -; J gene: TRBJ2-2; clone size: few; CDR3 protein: CASSPGHLGGTGELFF; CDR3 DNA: TGTGCCAGCAGCCCGGGACATCTCGGGGGGACCGGGGAGCTGTTTTTT
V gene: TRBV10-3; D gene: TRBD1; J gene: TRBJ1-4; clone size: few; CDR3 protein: CAISTPTGGNEKLFF; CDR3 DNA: TGTGCCATCAGTACACCGACAGGGGGGAATGAAAAACTGTTTTTT
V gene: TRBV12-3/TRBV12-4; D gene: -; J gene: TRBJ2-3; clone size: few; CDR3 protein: CASSSVGTNHTDTQYF; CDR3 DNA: TGTGCCAGCAGTTCAGTCGGGACAAACCACACAGATACGCAGTATTTT
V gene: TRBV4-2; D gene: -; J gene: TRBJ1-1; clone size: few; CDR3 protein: CASSQKRNTEAFF; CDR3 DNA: TGTGCCAGCAGCCAAAAGAGGAACACTGAAGCTTTCTTT
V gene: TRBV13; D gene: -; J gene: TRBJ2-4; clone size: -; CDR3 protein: CASSPAGARTLAKNIQYF; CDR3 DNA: TGTGCCAGCAGCCCCGCGGGGGCCCGGACACTAGCCAAAAACATTCAGTACTTC
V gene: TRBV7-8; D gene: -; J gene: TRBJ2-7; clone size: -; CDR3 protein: CASSLVGMSSYEQYF; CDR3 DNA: TGTGCCAGCAGCTTAGTTGGCATGAGCTCCTACGAGCAGTACTTC